Sequencing of this TCR beta chain was carried out in a study of human T cells and chemical hapten exposure. TCRdb analysed the RACE reads with MiXCR anew, one entry per CDR3 protein. The sample has some 100,000 distinct CDR3 sequences, 9.2% seen once. Germline assignment: CDR1 SGHKS and CDR2 YYEKEE (reference sequence). The CDR3 runs to 13 residues. Trimming stripped 0 bases from V and 7 bases from J, with 8 bases between. Time point indicated: patch test 2, 6 weeks after DPC sensitization. Treatment described: therapeutic diphenylcyclopropenone sensitization with weekly scalp DPC. The genes are TRBV5-5 and TRBJ2-1; D is uncertain. Sequenced material: whole blood, taken in connection with sensitization to the hapten diphenylcyclopropenone (DPC). This receptor was obtained from a woman aged 40 to 55 with alopecia areata. Some clones in this sample may be carry-over from other donors' samples. The CDR3 protein is CASSLGEENEQFF. CDR3 coding DNA: TGTGCCAGCAGCTTGGGTGAGGAAAATGAGCAGTTCTTC.